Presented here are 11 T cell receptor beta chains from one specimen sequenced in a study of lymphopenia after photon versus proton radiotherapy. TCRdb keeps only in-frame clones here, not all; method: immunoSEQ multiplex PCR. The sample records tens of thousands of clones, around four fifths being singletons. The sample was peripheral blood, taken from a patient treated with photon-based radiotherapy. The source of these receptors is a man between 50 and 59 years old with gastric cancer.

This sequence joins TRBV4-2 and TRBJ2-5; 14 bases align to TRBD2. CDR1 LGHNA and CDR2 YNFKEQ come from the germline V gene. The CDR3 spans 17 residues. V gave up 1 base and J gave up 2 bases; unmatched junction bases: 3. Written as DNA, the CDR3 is TGTGCCAGCAGCCAAGGGACTAGCGGGAGGAGGCAAGAGACCCAGTACTTC. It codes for CASSQGTSGRRQETQYF.

CDR3 sequence (DNA): TGTGCCAGCAGCGCCGGGACTAGCGGACGAGATACGCAGTATTTT. Translation: CASSAGTSGRDTQYF. The chain recombines TRBV7-3 with TRBJ2-3; 11 bases match TRBD2. The ends lost 5 bases at V and 5 bases at J; junction bases unmatched: 6. Per germline, CDR1 SGHTA and CDR2 FQGTGA. This CDR3 spans 15 amino acids.

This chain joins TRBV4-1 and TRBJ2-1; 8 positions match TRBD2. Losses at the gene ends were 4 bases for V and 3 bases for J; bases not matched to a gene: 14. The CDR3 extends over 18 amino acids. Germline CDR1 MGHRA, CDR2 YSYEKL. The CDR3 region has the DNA TGCGCCAGCAGCCTTATAATCCCCCGGGAGGGCTTCTACAATGAGCAGTTCTTC. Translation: CASSLIIPREGFYNEQFF.

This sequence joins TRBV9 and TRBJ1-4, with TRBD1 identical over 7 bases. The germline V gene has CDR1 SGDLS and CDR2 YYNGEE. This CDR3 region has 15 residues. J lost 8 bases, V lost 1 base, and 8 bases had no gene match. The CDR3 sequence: CASSVSDRVTEKLFF. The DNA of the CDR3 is TGTGCCAGCAGCGTAAGTGACAGGGTGACCGAAAAACTGTTTTTT.

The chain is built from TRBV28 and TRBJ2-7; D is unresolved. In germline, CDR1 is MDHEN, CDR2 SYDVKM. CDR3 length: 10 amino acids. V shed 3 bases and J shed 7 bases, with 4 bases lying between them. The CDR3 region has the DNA TGTGCCAGCAGTTTTCGGGAGCAGTACTTC. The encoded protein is CASSFREQYF.

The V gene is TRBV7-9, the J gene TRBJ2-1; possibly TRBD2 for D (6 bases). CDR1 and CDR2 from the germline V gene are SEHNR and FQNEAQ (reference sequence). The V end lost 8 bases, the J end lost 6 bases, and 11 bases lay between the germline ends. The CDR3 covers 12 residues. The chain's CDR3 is CASDTSFNEQFF. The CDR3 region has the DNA TGTGCCAGCGACACTAGCTTCAATGAGCAGTTCTTC.

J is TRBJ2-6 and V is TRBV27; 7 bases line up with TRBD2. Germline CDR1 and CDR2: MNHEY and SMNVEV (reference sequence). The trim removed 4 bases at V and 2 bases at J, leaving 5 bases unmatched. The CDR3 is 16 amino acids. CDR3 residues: CASSWGGSAGANVLTF. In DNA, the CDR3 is TGTGCCAGCAGTTGGGGGGGTTCGGCTGGGGCCAACGTCCTGACTTTC.

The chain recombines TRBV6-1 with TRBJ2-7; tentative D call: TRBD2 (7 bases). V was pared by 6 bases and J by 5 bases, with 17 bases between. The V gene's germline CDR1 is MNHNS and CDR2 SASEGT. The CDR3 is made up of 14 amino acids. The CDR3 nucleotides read TGTGCCAGCAGAAGCCGGGGGGCGGTCCACGAGCAGTACTTC. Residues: CASRSRGAVHEQYF.

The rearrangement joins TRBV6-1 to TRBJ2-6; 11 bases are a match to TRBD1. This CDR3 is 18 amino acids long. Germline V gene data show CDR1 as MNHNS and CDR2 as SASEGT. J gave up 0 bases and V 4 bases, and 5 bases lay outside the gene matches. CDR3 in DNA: TGTGCCAGCAGTGGACGGACAGGGGGCGCCTCTGGGGCCAACGTCCTGACTTTC. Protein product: CASSGRTGGASGANVLTF.

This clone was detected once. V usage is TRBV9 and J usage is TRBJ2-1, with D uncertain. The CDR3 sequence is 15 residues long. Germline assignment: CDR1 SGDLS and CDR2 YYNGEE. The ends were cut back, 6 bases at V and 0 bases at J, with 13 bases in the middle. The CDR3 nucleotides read TGTGCCAGCACCCCTGATACGGGCTCCTACAATGAGCAGTTCTTC. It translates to CASTPDTGSYNEQFF.

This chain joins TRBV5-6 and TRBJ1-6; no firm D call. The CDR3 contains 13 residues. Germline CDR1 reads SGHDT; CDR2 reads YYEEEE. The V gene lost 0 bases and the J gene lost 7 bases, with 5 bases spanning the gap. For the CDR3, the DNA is TGTGCCAGCAGCTTGGGGGGAAATTCACCCCTCCACTTT. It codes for CASSLGGNSPLHF.